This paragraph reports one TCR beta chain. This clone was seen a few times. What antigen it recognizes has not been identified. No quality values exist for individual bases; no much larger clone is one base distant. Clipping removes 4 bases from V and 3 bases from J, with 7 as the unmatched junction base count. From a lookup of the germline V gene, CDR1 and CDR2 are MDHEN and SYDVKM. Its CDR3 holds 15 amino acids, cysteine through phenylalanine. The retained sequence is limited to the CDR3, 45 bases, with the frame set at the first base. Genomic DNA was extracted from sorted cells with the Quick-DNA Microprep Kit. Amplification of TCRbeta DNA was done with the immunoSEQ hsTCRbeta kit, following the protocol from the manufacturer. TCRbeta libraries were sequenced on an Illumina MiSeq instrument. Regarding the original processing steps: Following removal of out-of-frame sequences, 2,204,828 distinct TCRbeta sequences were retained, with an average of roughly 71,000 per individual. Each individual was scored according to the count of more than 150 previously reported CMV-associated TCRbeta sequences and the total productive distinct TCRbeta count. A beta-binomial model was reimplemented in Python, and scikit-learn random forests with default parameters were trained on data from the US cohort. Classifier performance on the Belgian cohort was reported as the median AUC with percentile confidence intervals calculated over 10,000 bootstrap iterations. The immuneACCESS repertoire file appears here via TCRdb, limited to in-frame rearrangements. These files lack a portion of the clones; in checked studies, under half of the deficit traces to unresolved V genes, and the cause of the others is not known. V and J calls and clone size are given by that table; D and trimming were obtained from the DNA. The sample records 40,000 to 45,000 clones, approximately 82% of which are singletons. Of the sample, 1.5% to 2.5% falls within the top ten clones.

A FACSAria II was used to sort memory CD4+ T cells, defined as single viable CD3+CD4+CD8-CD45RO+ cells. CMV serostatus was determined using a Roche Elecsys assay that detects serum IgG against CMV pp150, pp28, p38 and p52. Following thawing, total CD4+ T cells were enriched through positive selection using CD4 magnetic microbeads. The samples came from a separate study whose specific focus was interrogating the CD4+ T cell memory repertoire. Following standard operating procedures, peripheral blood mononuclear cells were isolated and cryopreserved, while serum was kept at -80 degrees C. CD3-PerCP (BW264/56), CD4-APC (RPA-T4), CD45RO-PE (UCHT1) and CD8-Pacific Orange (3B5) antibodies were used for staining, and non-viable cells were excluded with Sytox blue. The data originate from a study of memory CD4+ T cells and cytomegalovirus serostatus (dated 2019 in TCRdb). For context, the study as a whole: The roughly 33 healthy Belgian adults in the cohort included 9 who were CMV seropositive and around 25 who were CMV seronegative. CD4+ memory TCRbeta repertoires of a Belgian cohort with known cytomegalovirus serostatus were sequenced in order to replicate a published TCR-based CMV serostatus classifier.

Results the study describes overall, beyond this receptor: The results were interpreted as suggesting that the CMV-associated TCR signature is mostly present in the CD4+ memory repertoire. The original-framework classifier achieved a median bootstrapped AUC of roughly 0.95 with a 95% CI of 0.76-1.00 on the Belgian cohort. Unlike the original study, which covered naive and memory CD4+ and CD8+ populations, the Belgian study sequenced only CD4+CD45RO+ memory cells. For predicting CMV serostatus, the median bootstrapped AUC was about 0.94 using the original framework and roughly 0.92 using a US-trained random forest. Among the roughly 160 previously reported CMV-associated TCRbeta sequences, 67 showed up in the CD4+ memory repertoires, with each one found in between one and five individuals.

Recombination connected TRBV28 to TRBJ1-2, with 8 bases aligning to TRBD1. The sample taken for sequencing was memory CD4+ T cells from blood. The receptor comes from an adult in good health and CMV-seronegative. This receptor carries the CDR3 CASSSGQGNYYGYTF. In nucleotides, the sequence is TGTGCCAGCAGTTCCGGACAGGGAAACTACTATGGCTACACCTTC.